Presented here are 25 T cell receptor beta chains from one specimen sequenced in a study of OX40 agonist ivuxolimab in advanced cancers. Clones were sequenced by immunoSEQ multiplex PCR, and TCRdb holds only the in-frame ones, with some missing. The sample has 69,000 or so clones, about four fifths seen once; the top ten hold 5%. Sequencing used CD4+ or CD8+ T cells sorted from blood, obtained in a trial of the OX40 agonist ivuxolimab. The receptors were gathered from an adult with an advanced solid tumor such as melanoma, head and neck, liver or kidney cancer.

The chain is built from TRBV18 and TRBJ1-2; D is unresolved. V was trimmed by 5 bases and J by 6 bases, leaving 22 bases between them. This CDR3 is built from 16 residues. Germline V gives CDR1 KGHSH, CDR2 LQKENI. The CDR3 nucleotides are TGTGCCAGCTCATCCGGAGCGATGTCTTTACTGGATGGCTACACCTTC. As protein: CASSSGAMSLLDGYTF.

V gene TRBV6-1 combines with J gene TRBJ2-2; 7 bases line up with TRBD2. The CDR3 length is 13 residues. J gave up 3 bases and V 9 bases, and 4 bases lay outside the gene matches. Germline V gives CDR1 MNHNS, CDR2 SASEGT. The CDR3 DNA reads TGTGCCAGTCTAGCGGAGTACACCGGGGAGCTGTTTTTT. It codes for CASLAEYTGELFF.

The V and J genes are TRBV2 and TRBJ2-5; 8 positions match TRBD2. V dropped 5 bases and J dropped 4; count of bases not matched to a gene: 12. This CDR3 is built from 16 residues. In germline, CDR1 is SNHLY, CDR2 FYNNEI. The DNA of the CDR3 is TGTGCCAGCAGTCGCGGACTAGCCTCGTCGGGAGAGACCCAGTACTTC. It yields the protein CASSRGLASSGETQYF.

The chain recombines TRBV19 with TRBJ2-1; TRBD2 matches 9 bases. The germline CDR1 and CDR2 sequences are LNHDA and SQIVND (reference sequence). The CDR3 length is 18 residues. With V trimmed by 3 bases and J by 1 base, 10 bases remained unmatched. Here the CDR3 reads CASSILLSGSESYNEQFF. CDR3 DNA: TGTGCCAGTAGTATTCTTCTTAGCGGGAGTGAGTCCTACAATGAGCAGTTCTTC.

This CDR3 is CASSLEPGSSGANVLTF. Here the CDR3 DNA reads TGCGCCAGCAGCTTGGAACCAGGGTCCTCTGGGGCCAACGTCCTGACTTTC. This chain uses TRBV5-1 with TRBJ2-6, with D tentatively TRBD1 (5 bases). The CDR3 has 17 residues. Per germline, CDR1 SGHRS and CDR2 YFSETQ. V lost 0 bases, J lost 0 bases, and 10 bases lay in between.

The chain has TRBV7-2 and TRBJ2-4; possibly TRBD2 for D (5 bases). The CDR3 is 16 residues long. Germline loops: CDR1 SGHTA, CDR2 FQGNSA. The V end lost 3 bases, the J end lost 7 bases, and 19 bases lay between the germline ends. The CDR3 spells CASSFDSAPGLNIQYF. The CDR3 region has the DNA TGTGCCAGCAGCTTTGACTCAGCCCCGGGGTTGAACATTCAGTACTTC.

The rearrangement uses TRBV10-3 and TRBJ1-3; D gene ambiguous. Germline assignment: CDR1 ENHRY and CDR2 SYGVKD. The V end was cut by 0 bases, the J end by 4 bases, with 7 bases between. CDR3 size: 14 residues. In DNA form, the CDR3 reads TGTGCCATCAGTGAGTCCGGCGCGGGAAACACCATATATTTT. As protein: CAISESGAGNTIYF.

This chain joins TRBV15 and TRBJ2-3; D possibly uses TRBD1 or TRBD2 (6 bases each). Germline V gives CDR1 LNHNV, CDR2 YYDKDF (reference sequence). The V end lost 0 bases, the J end lost 0 bases, and 13 bases lay between the germline ends. CDR3 length: 17 amino acids. The CDR3 DNA sequence: TGTGCCACCAGCAGAGATTATGAGGGGGGAAGCACAGATACGCAGTATTTT. Protein: CATSRDYEGGSTDTQYF. The complete variable domain, with remaining parts taken from reference TRBV15 and TRBJ2-3, reads DAMVIQNPRYQVTQFGKPVTLSCSQTLNHNVMYWYQQKSSQAPKLLFHYYDKDFNNEADTPDNFQSRRPNTSFCFLDIRSPGLGDTAMYLCATSRDYEGGSTDTQYFGPGTRLTVL.

The chain links TRBV2 to TRBJ2-3; possibly TRBD1 or TRBD2 for D (5 bases each). CDR1 is SNHLY, CDR2 FYNNEI, per germline. Trimming shortened V by 4 bases and J by 3 bases, and 14 bases separated the two germline ends. The CDR3 is 15 residues long. CDR3 nucleotide sequence: TGTGCCAGCAGTGTTGGGCTGGGGGATACAGATACGCAGTATTTT. Protein sequence: CASSVGLGDTDTQYF.

This clone was seen once. The chain couples TRBV27 to TRBJ1-5; TRBD1 agrees at 9 bases. The CDR3 is 17 amino acids. Trimming removed 4 bases from V and 6 bases from J; junction bases left unmatched: 13. CDR1 and CDR2 (germline): MNHEY, SMNVEV (reference sequence). The CDR3 DNA follows: TGTGCCAGCAGTTCCCCGGGACAGGGACGGGAGGTTCAGCCCCAGCATTTT. This translates into CASSSPGQGREVQPQHF.

The chain recombines TRBV6-5 with TRBJ2-2, with a tentative D call TRBD2 (5 bases). The CDR3 consists of 15 residues. V gave up 4 bases and J gave up 6 bases, with 15 bases separating them. CDR1 is MNHEY, CDR2 SVGAGI, per germline. The DNA of the CDR3 is TGTGCCAGCAGTTTTGGGTATGGGGAGCCCGGGGAGCTGTTTTTT. Its translation is CASSFGYGEPGELFF.

Here the CDR3 DNA reads TGCGCCAGCAGCTTCGTCGACTATCGGGTCGGGGAGCTGTTTTTT. As protein: CASSFVDYRVGELFF. The chain recombines TRBV5-1 with TRBJ2-2, with D possibly TRBD2 on 5 matching bases. From germline, CDR1 is SGHRS and CDR2 YFSETQ. Trimming pared 2 bases from V and 7 bases from J, leaving 15 bases between. The CDR3 extends over 15 amino acids.

The gene calls are TRBV15 and TRBJ1-4, with unresolved D. Germline V gene sequence: CDR1 LNHNV, CDR2 YYDKDF (reference sequence). V dropped 4 bases and J dropped 2 bases, with 11 bases sitting between them. The CDR3 loop spans 15 amino acids. CDR3 nucleotide sequence: TGTGCCACCAGCAACCGGGTGTATACTAATGAAAAACTGTTTTTT. Protein sequence: CATSNRVYTNEKLFF.

The V and J genes are TRBV23-1 and TRBJ2-7; possible D gene TRBD1, 6 bases. TRBV23-1 is recorded as an ORF, its role being uncertain. The CDR3 extends over 15 amino acids. V shed 4 bases and J shed 2 bases, with 15 bases lying between them. CDR3 sequence (DNA): TGCGCCAGCAGTCGGCCGGGACACCCAACCTACGAGCAGTACTTC. Translation gives CASSRPGHPTYEQYF.

This clone was counted a few times. The V call is TRBV15, the J call TRBJ2-3; no firm D call. CDR3 length equals 15 residues. Germline V lookup: CDR1 LNHNV, CDR2 YYDKDF (reference sequence). V dropped 0 bases and J dropped 1 base, with 8 bases sitting between them. CDR3 DNA sequence: TGTGCCACCAGCAGAGATGGGGAAGGCACAGATACGCAGTATTTT. This encodes CATSRDGEGTDTQYF.

The rearrangement links TRBV2 to TRBJ1-2, with unresolved D. There are 12 residues in the CDR3. With 4 bases removed from V and 4 bases from J, the gap between germline ends came to 7 bases. CDR1 SNHLY and CDR2 FYNNEI come from the germline V gene. The CDR3 sequence: CASSAVTYGYTF. Here the CDR3 DNA reads TGTGCCAGCAGTGCAGTAACCTATGGCTACACCTTC. Variable domain in full (rest from reference TRBV2 and TRBJ1-2): EPEVTQTPSHQVTQMGQEVILRCVPISNHLYFYWYRQILGQKVEFLVSFYNNEISEKSEIFDDQFSVERPDGSNFTLKIRSTKLEDSAMYFCASSAVTYGYTFGSGTRLTVV.

This sequence joins TRBV2 and TRBJ2-1, with unresolved D. Looked up from germline, CDR1 is SNHLY and CDR2 is FYNNEI. Trimming removed 7 bases from V and 0 bases from J, with 10 bases in between. The CDR3 consists of 14 residues. The chain's CDR3 is CASTRESSYNEQFF. DNA for the CDR3: TGTGCCAGCACGCGAGAAAGCTCCTACAATGAGCAGTTCTTC.

The chain joins TRBV11-3 to TRBJ2-3; tentative D call: TRBD2 (5 bases). Germline CDR1 reads SGHNT; CDR2 reads YENEEA. This CDR3 has 15 amino acids. With 1 base removed from V and 7 bases from J, the gap between germline ends came to 15 bases. DNA of the CDR3: TGTGCCAGCAGCTTAGCAGGAGGCGGAGGAAATACGCAGTATTTT. Translation: CASSLAGGGGNTQYF.

The V and J genes are TRBV4-2 and TRBJ2-2; no definite D call. This CDR3 contains 14 residues. Trimming stripped 3 bases from V and 4 bases from J, with 9 bases between. The germline CDR1 and CDR2 sequences are LGHNA and YNFKEQ. CDR3 residues: CASSHPFITGELFF. The CDR3 DNA reads as TGTGCCAGCAGCCATCCATTCATCACCGGGGAGCTGTTTTTT.

The chain employs TRBV27 and TRBJ1-2; the D is unclear. Germline V gives CDR1 MNHEY, CDR2 SMNVEV (reference sequence). The V gene lost 3 bases and the J gene lost 8 bases, with 13 bases spanning the gap. This CDR3 is 13 amino acids long. DNA for the CDR3: TGTGCCAGCAGTTTTCAAGACGCCGCCGGCTACACCTTC. Its translation: CASSFQDAAGYTF.

The chain employs TRBV29-1 and TRBJ2-5, with a weak D call TRBD2 (7 bases). Trimming pared 7 bases from V and 2 bases from J, leaving 14 bases between. The germline V gene encodes CDR1 SQVTM and CDR2 ANQGSEA. The CDR3 has 13 amino acids. CDR3 in amino acids: CSGQGGGQETQYF. CDR3 nucleotide sequence: TGCAGCGGGCAGGGAGGGGGACAAGAGACCCAGTACTTC.

This clone has only a few counts. The chain combines TRBV29-1 with TRBJ2-7; tentative D call: TRBD2 (5 bases). In germline, CDR1 is SQVTM, CDR2 ANQGSEA. V was clipped by 4 bases and J by 2 bases, with 15 bases between them. The CDR3 is 14 residues long. The CDR3 protein is CSVVTGSRTYEQYF. DNA of the CDR3: TGCAGCGTTGTAACGGGGTCAAGAACCTACGAGCAGTACTTC.

The chain combines TRBV6-5 with TRBJ1-5; 7 positions match TRBD1. This CDR3 comprises 15 residues. Germline CDR1 reads MNHEY; CDR2 reads SVGAGI. V trimming: 5 bases; J trimming: 6 bases; junction bases outside the gene matches: 10. The CDR3 nucleotides are TGTGCCAGCAGTCGTACAGGGGCAGGTTTTCAGCCCCAGCATTTT. Encoded protein: CASSRTGAGFQPQHF.

The gene calls are TRBV5-1 and TRBJ2-3; TRBD1 agrees at 7 bases. Per germline, CDR1 SGHRS and CDR2 YFSETQ. The CDR3 runs to 13 residues. Germline trimming cut 3 bases from V and 6 bases from J; bases unmatched to any gene: 4. As DNA, the CDR3 is TGCGCCAGCAGCTATACAGGGGAGGATACGCAGTATTTT. The encoded protein is CASSYTGEDTQYF.

The chain links TRBV29-1 to TRBJ1-5; 8 bases fit TRBD1. Germline CDR1 and CDR2: SQVTM and ANQGSEA. CDR3 length: 14 amino acids. V was pared by 6 bases and J by 6 bases, with 10 bases of the junction left unmatched. CDR3 nucleotide sequence: TGCAGCGTCACGGACAGGGATGCCCGTCAGCCCCAGCATTTT. Protein product: CSVTDRDARQPQHF. Full variable domain (missing parts from reference TRBV29-1 and TRBJ1-5): SAVISQKPSRDICQRGTSLTIQCQVDSQVTMMFWYRQQPGQSLTLIATANQGSEATYESGFVIDKFPISRPNLTFSTLTVSNMSPEDSSIYLCSVTDRDARQPQHFGDGTRLSIL.